The 21 T cell receptor beta chains reported below all come from one sample, sequenced in a study of T cell responses to AZD1222 COVID-19 vaccine. Measured with immunoSEQ multiplex PCR; TCRdb has only the in-frame clones, and not every one. The sample lists about 180,000 clones, roughly 93% occurring once. The sample in question was peripheral blood, obtained 28 days after the second dose of the MenACWY control vaccine. The receptor set was obtained from an adult who received the MenACWY meningococcal vaccine as a control.

The CDR3 spells CASSLAGGPYEQYF. The DNA for the CDR3 is TGTGCCAGCAGCTTAGCGGGGGGCCCCTACGAGCAGTACTTC. This sequence joins TRBV7-2 and TRBJ2-7; the D gene could be TRBD1 or TRBD2 (6 bases each). V was shortened by 0 bases and J by 2 bases, with 8 bases between the two germline ends. The CDR3 length is 14 residues. CDR1 is SGHTA, CDR2 FQGNSA, per germline.

V gene TRBV3-1 (or the pseudogene TRBV3-2) combines with J gene TRBJ1-1, with TRBD1 identical over 10 bases. The V segment lost 5 bases and the J segment 6 bases; nucleotides outside the gene matches: 6. This CDR3 comprises 14 residues. Germline V gives CDR1 LGHDT, CDR2 YNNKEL (reference sequence). CDR3 loop: CASSFRDRGPEAFF. The CDR3 coding sequence is TGTGCCAGCAGCTTCCGGGACAGGGGTCCTGAAGCTTTCTTT.

The V gene is TRBV2, the J gene TRBJ2-2; no clear D gene. The length of the CDR3 is 15 residues. The V end lost 4 bases, the J end lost 0 bases, and 9 bases lay between the germline ends. CDR1 SNHLY and CDR2 FYNNEI come from the germline V gene. The CDR3 reads CASSVRLANTGELFF. The CDR3 DNA reads as TGTGCCAGCAGTGTTCGGCTAGCGAACACCGGGGAGCTGTTTTTT.

This sequence joins TRBV19 and TRBJ2-1; D unclear. In germline, CDR1 is LNHDA, CDR2 SQIVND (reference sequence). The germline V and J ends were trimmed by 5 bases and 8 bases, with 10 bases remaining between them. There are 12 residues in the CDR3. The CDR3 nucleotides are TGTGCCAGTAGTGCCCCAGCCCATGAGCAGTTCTTC. This encodes CASSAPAHEQFF.

The rearrangement uses TRBV5-1 and TRBJ2-4; a weak D match, TRBD2 (6 bases). The CDR3 runs 15 residues. With 0 bases removed from V and 1 base from J, the gap between germline ends came to 8 bases. Looked up from germline, CDR1 is SGHRS and CDR2 is YFSETQ. The CDR3 loop reads CASSLEGGAKNIQYF. Here the CDR3 DNA reads TGCGCCAGCAGCTTGGAAGGAGGGGCCAAAAACATTCAGTACTTC.

The chain recombines TRBV15 with TRBJ1-4; no clear D gene. Trimming removed 2 bases from V and 7 bases from J, with 8 bases in between. The CDR3 has 13 amino acids. CDR1 LNHNV and CDR2 YYDKDF come from the germline V gene (reference sequence). CDR3 sequence: CATSRFNPEKLFF. The CDR3 bases are TGTGCCACCAGCAGATTTAACCCTGAAAAACTGTTTTTT.

The V gene is TRBV12-5, the J gene TRBJ2-1; perhaps TRBD1 as D (5 bases). From germline, CDR1 is LGHNT and CDR2 FRNRAP. V lost 5 bases and J lost 0, with 11 bases in between. This CDR3 comprises 15 residues. CDR3 nucleotide sequence: TGTGCTAGTGGTCTCAGGGTCAGCTCCTACAATGAGCAGTTCTTC. Encoded protein: CASGLRVSSYNEQFF.

The CDR3 sequence is CASSSLDKAGELFF. Written as DNA, the CDR3 is TGTGCCAGCTCATCATTGGACAAGGCCGGGGAGCTGTTTTTT. This chain uses TRBV18 with TRBJ2-2; TRBD1 might be the D (5 bases). V dropped 5 bases and J dropped 6 bases, with 13 bases sitting between them. CDR1 is KGHSH and CDR2 is LQKENI in the germline V gene. This CDR3 spans 14 amino acids.

This chain connects TRBV2 to TRBJ1-5; D is unclear. CDR3 length: 15 amino acids. Germline V gene data show CDR1 as SNHLY and CDR2 as FYNNEI. V lost 7 bases to trimming and J lost 1 base, with 14 bases between them. The CDR3 bases are TGTGCCAGCAACCCGGCGGGTTTAAGCAATCAGCCCCAGCATTTT. It yields the protein CASNPAGLSNQPQHF.

The CDR3 DNA reads TGCGCCAGCACGGGGACAGGGTGGGATGAGCAGTTCTTC. Amino acid sequence: CASTGTGWDEQFF. The gene calls are TRBV5-1 and TRBJ2-1; 9 bases are a match to TRBD1. The CDR3 covers 13 residues. The germline V gene has CDR1 SGHRS and CDR2 YFSETQ. V was clipped by 6 bases and J by 8 bases; unmatched bases: 6.

This chain connects TRBV4-1 to TRBJ1-1, with D possibly being TRBD1 (6 bases). The V end was cut by 4 bases, the J end by 0 bases, with 15 bases between. The CDR3 loop spans 16 amino acids. Germline V gene sequence: CDR1 MGHRA, CDR2 YSYEKL. CDR3: CASSLSIGQMNTEAFF. CDR3 bases: TGCGCCAGCAGCCTGTCAATAGGACAGATGAACACTGAAGCTTTCTTT.

The rearrangement links TRBV23-1 to TRBJ1-4; weak D call: TRBD1 (5 bases). TRBV23-1 is an ORF; its function is uncertain. Trimming took 3 bases from V and 0 from J, leaving 23 bases between them. This CDR3 comprises 20 residues. Here the CDR3 DNA reads TGCGCCAGCAGTCACTCCCTAGAGCGGCAGGGAGCTGCAACTAATGAAAAACTGTTTTTT. Protein product: CASSHSLERQGAATNEKLFF.

A few counts support this clone. CDR3 coding DNA: TGTGCCAGCAGCGTGCCCCCTTCCGGAGAGACCCAGTACTTC. Protein sequence: CASSVPPSGETQYF. V is TRBV9 and J is TRBJ2-5; D remains ambiguous. This CDR3 contains 14 residues. The germline CDR1 and CDR2 sequences are SGDLS and YYNGEE. V dropped 2 bases and J dropped 4 bases, with 12 bases sitting between them.

The rearrangement links TRBV19 to TRBJ1-1; 10 bases are shared with TRBD1. Germline trimming cut 3 bases from V and 2 bases from J; bases unmatched to any gene: 3. The CDR3 runs 15 residues. Germline-derived CDR1 and CDR2 are LNHDA and SQIVND (reference sequence). The CDR3 loop reads CASSIWTGGNTEAFF. CDR3 DNA: TGTGCCAGTAGTATTTGGACAGGGGGAAACACTGAAGCTTTCTTT.

The CDR3 sequence: CASKRTRGSFEAFF. Written as DNA, the CDR3 is TGTGCCAGTAAGAGAACCAGGGGTTCATTTGAAGCTTTCTTT. The V call is TRBV19, the J call TRBJ1-1; D possibly corresponds to TRBD1 (6 bases). CDR1 is LNHDA and CDR2 is SQIVND in the germline V gene (reference sequence). The CDR3 runs to 14 residues. V was cut by 7 bases and J by 7 bases, with 19 bases left in between.

The V gene is TRBV7-3, the J gene TRBJ2-2; TRBD2 matches at 7 bases. Unmatched junction bases numbered 2, after V lost 4 bases and J lost 3 bases. The germline V gene has CDR1 SGHTA and CDR2 FQGTGA. The CDR3 spans 14 residues. CDR3: CASSSGLYTGELFF. The CDR3 DNA reads TGTGCCAGCAGCTCGGGACTATACACCGGGGAGCTGTTTTTT.

This clone has more than one count but fewer than ten. This chain links TRBV7-2 with TRBJ1-3; D gene unclear. V dropped 2 bases and J dropped 2 bases, with 10 bases sitting between them. The germline CDR1 and CDR2 sequences are SGHTA and FQGNSA. CDR3 length equals 15 residues. The CDR3 here is CASSLSARTGNTIYF. Written as DNA, the CDR3 is TGTGCCAGCAGCTTAAGCGCTCGTACTGGAAACACCATATATTTT.

This clone was observed once. The chain uses TRBV18 and TRBJ1-4, with 7 bases that match TRBD1. V shed 6 bases and J 7 bases; nucleotides not matched to a gene: 5. This CDR3 spans 13 amino acids. Germline V CDR1 and CDR2: KGHSH, LQKENI. The CDR3 DNA reads TGTGCCAGCTCTCTCCGGGACAGTGAAAAACTGTTTTTT. Amino acid sequence: CASSLRDSEKLFF.

The chain is built from TRBV5-1 and TRBJ2-1; TRBD1 might be the D (7 bases). This CDR3 spans 16 amino acids. Between the trimmed V and J ends, which lost 7 bases and 7 bases, there was a span of 24 bases. Germline CDR1 is SGHRS and CDR2 is YFSETQ. CDR3 region: CASAIGGGAGNNEQFF. In nucleotides, the CDR3 is TGCGCCAGCGCCATAGGAGGGGGCGCGGGGAATAATGAGCAGTTCTTC.

The chain carries TRBV27 and TRBJ2-7; 8 bases line up with TRBD2. The CDR3 contains 15 residues. J lost 3 bases, V lost 0 bases, and 4 bases had no gene match. Germline-derived CDR1 and CDR2 are MNHEY and SMNVEV (reference sequence). CDR3 protein: CASSLSSGGNYEQYF. In DNA form, the CDR3 reads TGTGCCAGCAGTTTATCCAGCGGGGGAAACTACGAGCAGTACTTC.

V and J are TRBV7-2 and TRBJ1-2; TRBD1 might be the D (6 bases). Germline lookup yields CDR1 SGHTA and CDR2 FQGNSA. The CDR3 length is 15 residues. V was shortened by 1 base and J by 5 bases, with 14 bases between the two germline ends. CDR3: CASSLGGGSMYGYTF. In DNA, the CDR3 is TGTGCCAGCAGCTTAGGGGGGGGCTCAATGTATGGCTACACCTTC.